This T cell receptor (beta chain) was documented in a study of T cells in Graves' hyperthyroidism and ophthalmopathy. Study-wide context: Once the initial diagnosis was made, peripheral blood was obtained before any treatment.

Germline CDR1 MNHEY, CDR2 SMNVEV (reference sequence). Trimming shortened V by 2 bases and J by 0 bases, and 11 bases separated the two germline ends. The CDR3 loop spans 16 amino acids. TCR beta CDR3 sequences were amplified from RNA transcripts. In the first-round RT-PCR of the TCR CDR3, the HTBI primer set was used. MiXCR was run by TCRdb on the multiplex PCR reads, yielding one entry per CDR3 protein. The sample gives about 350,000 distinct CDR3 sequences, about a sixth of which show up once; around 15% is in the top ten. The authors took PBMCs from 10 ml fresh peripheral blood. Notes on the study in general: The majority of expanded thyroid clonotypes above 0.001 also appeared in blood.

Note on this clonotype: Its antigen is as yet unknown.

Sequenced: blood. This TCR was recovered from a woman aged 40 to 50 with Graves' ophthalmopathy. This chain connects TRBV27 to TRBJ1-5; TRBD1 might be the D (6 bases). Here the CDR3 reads CASSLGRGYSNQPQHF. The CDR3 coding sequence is TGTGCCAGCAGTTTAGGCAGGGGTTATAGCAATCAGCCCCAGCATTTT.